The T cell receptor (beta chain) described here comes from a study of post-analysis software for immune sequencing data. Background on the study: Patients had relapsing-remitting, secondary progressive or progressive-relapsing multiple sclerosis; some lacked subtype.

Built from TCR beta cDNA, the libraries had unique molecular identifiers in them. TCRdb ran MiXCR on the PCR reads and lists one entry per CDR3 protein. The table has roughly 580,000 distinct CDR3 sequences, roughly two fifths seen once; the top ten hold 1.5% to 2%. There are 15 residues in the CDR3. Per the germline V gene, CDR1 is LGHNA and CDR2 is YNFKEQ. V shed 3 bases, J shed 5 bases, and the junction held 7 bases outside the gene matches. The study, taken as a whole, reports: Patients used four to six TRBV segments, including TRBV5-6, TRBV5-1 and TRBV20-1, more often than controls. Under the F measure, samples that were prepared in one batch clustered strongly together.

Comment on this clonotype: The antigen remains undetermined.

Sample: blood. The rearrangement uses TRBV4-2 and TRBJ2-5; 9 nucleotides agree with TRBD2. The origin of this receptor is a girl under 18 with multiple sclerosis. In DNA, the CDR3 is TGTGCCAGCAGCCAGACCGGGACTAGCATCGAGACCCAGTACTTC. It yields the protein CASSQTGTSIETQYF.